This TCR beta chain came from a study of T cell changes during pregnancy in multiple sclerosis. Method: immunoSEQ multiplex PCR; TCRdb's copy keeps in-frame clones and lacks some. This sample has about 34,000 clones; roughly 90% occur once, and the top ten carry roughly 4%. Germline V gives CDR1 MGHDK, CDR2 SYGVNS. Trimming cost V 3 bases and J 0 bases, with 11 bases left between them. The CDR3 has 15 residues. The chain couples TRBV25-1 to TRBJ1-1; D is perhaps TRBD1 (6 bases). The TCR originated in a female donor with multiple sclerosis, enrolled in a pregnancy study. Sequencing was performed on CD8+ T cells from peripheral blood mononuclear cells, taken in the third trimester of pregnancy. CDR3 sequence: CASSEGAPMNTEAFF. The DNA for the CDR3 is TGTGCCAGCAGTGAGGGGGCCCCTATGAACACTGAAGCTTTCTTT.